This T cell receptor (beta chain) was captured in a study of beta chain features in type 1 diabetes. The CDR3 has 14 amino acids. The germline gives CDR1 SGDLS, CDR2 YYNGEE. V gave up 3 bases and J gave up 3 bases; unmatched junction bases: 5. TCRB transcripts that were expressed got sequenced, as all of the isolated RNA had been reverse transcribed. The table came from immunoSEQ multiplex PCR; TCRdb's copy has only in-frame clones and leaves some out. The data contain roughly 170,000 clones, roughly an eighth of them seen just once; the ten biggest clones take up 0.6% to 0.8%. V usage is TRBV9 and J usage is TRBJ2-7, with TRBD2 matching 8 bases. The sequence derives from a woman aged 18-29 years in good health. Sequences were obtained from central memory CD4+ T cells from blood. Here the CDR3 reads CASSGGTRSYEQYF. CDR3 nucleotides: TGTGCCAGCAGCGGCGGGACTAGGAGCTACGAGCAGTACTTC.